This TCR beta chain appears in the sequencing data of a study of regulatory dendritic cells for organ transplantation. FACS sorted CD4+ or CD8+ T cells into CD45RA+ naive and CD45RO+ memory. The table came from immunoSEQ multiplex PCR; TCRdb's copy has only in-frame clones and leaves some out. The sample lists almost 35,000 clones; roughly nine tenths were seen once. General study findings and limits: Resting memory CD8+ T cells held the most alloreactive clonotypes. Memory T cells were less diverse than naive, with memory CD8+ most oligoclonal. Memory CD8+ clonal expansion seemed more limited with regulatory than mature dendritic cells.

The CDR3 consists of 12 residues. From germline, CDR1 is SNHLY and CDR2 FYNNEI. After removal of 4 bases from V and 8 bases from J, the junction contained 4 bases not matched to a gene. Concerning this clone: Its antigen is still unknown.

V usage is TRBV2 and J usage is TRBJ1-2; 7 bases fit TRBD1. This sequence was found in a human donor in good health. The sample comprised naive CD4+ T cells from blood. The sample's subset: CD45RA+ naive T cells. The CDR3 loop is CASSVNRGGYTF. The DNA for the CDR3 is TGTGCCAGCAGTGTAAACAGGGGCGGCTACACCTTC. The entire variable domain, with the rest obtained from reference TRBV2 and TRBJ1-2, is as follows: EPEVTQTPSHQVTQMGQEVILRCVPISNHLYFYWYRQILGQKVEFLVSFYNNEISEKSEIFDDQFSVERPDGSNFTLKIRSTKLEDSAMYFCASSVNRGGYTFGSGTRLTVV.